The TCR beta chain described here comes from a study of CD8 T cells in ankylosing spondylitis (dated by TCRdb to about 2017). Context from the whole study: The study set out to find disease-linked TCR variants by profiling T cell receptor beta repertoires in ankylosing spondylitis patients and healthy donors. In total, the full study cohort was made up of nearly 110 healthy donors and about two dozen ankylosing spondylitis patients. Peripheral blood was sampled, and synovial fluid was additionally collected from ankylosing spondylitis patients. General conclusions and limits of the study: The disease-linked clones showed a CD8+ phenotype and occurred at relatively low frequencies in peripheral blood. Blood from ankylosing spondylitis patients appeared to be characterized by a TCR beta motif made up of several highly homologous amino acid variants. Some motif variants had previously been reported in the synovial fluid and blood of reactive arthritis patients, which suggests shared mechanisms of disease initiation. The disease-linked clones were reported as significantly enriched in matched synovial fluid samples from ankylosing spondylitis patients.

Data came from an Illumina HiSeq 2500. TCR beta libraries were prepared by quantitative 5'-RACE with molecular barcodes. The study's processing was this. To identify disease-linked TCR variants, a new computational method was used, one built on a probabilistic model of VDJ rearrangement. TCRdb's own reprocessing of the public reads used fastp at Q25 and MiXCR and kept productive beta chains. A single entry per CDR3 protein holds the most common genes and DNA from its merged rows. These V and J calls are TCRdb output, not the study's own analysis. The sample table lists over 400,000 distinct CDR3 sequences, 26% of them with a count of one. 0.89% of the sample is taken by the ten largest. Notes on this clonotype: Its binding antigen is unknown. Base-call qualities are not available, and no considerably larger clone is one nucleotide away.

V drops 5 bases and J drops 10 bases, leaving 15 bases in between. The germline V gene provides CDR1 SGHRS and CDR2 YFSETQ. The CDR3 spans 13 residues, from the cysteine through the phenylalanine. The CDR3 DNA has 39 bases and is translated from base 1. The material sequenced was blood, either unsorted or a sorted T cell fraction (not recorded which). This chain is built from TRBV5-1 and TRBJ2-2; the D gene is possibly TRBD1 or TRBD2, each agreeing over 5 bases. The clonotype originates from a male donor with ankylosing spondylitis. DNA sequence: TGCGCCAGCAGTCAAACGGGGCGGGTGGAGCTGTTTTTT. It translates as CASSQTGRVELFF.